This paragraph reports one T cell receptor (beta chain). Antigen specificity is unknown. The sample originates from a study of cytomegalovirus exposure and HLA in healthy donors. CDR1 LNHDA and CDR2 SQIVND come from the germline V gene (reference sequence). This CDR3 spans 13 amino acids. General observations from the study: Researchers reported in a later analysis that a missense DCLRE1C variant was tied to TCR beta V- and J-gene trimming.

PCR amplification relied on 60 Vbeta primers (plus 13 Jbeta primers). Libraries were prepared by immunoSEQ multiplex PCR; TCRdb keeps only in-frame clonotypes and omits some of them. This sample has fewer than 250,000 clones, with approximately 80% found just once. This sequence joins TRBV19 and TRBJ2-5, with 8 bases that match TRBD1. With the DNA end fitting TRBJ2-7 better, the J assignment may be wrong. The receptor comes from a man between 25 and 39 years old in good health and CMV-seronegative. The sample was PBMCs. CDR3 region: CASSLTGVYEQYF. The CDR3 DNA follows: TGTGCCAGTAGTCTGACAGGGGTCTACGAGCAGTACTTC.